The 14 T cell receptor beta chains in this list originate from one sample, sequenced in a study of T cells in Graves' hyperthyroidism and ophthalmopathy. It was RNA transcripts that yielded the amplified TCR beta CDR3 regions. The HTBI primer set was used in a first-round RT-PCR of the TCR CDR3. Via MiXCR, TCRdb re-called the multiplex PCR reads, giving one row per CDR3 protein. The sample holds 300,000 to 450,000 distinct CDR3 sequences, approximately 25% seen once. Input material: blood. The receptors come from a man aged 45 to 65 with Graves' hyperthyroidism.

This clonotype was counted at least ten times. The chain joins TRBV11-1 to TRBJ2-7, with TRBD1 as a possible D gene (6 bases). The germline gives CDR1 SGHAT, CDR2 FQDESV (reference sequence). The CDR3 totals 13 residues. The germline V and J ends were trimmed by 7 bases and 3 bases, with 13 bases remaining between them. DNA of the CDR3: TGTGCCAGCACCTCGGGACACAGCTACGAGCAGTACTTC. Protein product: CASTSGHSYEQYF.

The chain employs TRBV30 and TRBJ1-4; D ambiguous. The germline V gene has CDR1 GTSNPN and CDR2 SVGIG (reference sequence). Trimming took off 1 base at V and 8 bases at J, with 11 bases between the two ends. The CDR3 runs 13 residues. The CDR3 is CAWSADFREKLFF. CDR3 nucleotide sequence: TGTGCCTGGAGTGCGGACTTCCGGGAAAAACTGTTTTTT.

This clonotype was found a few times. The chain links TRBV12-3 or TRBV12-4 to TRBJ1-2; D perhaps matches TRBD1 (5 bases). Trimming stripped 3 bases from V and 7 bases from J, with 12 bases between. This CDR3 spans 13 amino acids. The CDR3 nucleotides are TGTGCCAGCAGTTTGGACCGGGGCCTTGGCTACACCTTC. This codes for CASSLDRGLGYTF.

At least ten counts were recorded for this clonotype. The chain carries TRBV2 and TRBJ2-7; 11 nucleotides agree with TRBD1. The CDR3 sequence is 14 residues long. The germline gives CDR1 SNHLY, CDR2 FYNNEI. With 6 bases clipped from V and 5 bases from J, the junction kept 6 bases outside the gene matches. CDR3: CASSGQGAQDEQYF. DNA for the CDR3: TGTGCCAGCAGCGGACAGGGGGCGCAAGACGAGCAGTACTTC. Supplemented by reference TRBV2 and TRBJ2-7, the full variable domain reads EPEVTQTPSHQVTQMGQEVILRCVPISNHLYFYWYRQILGQKVEFLVSFYNNEISEKSEIFDDQFSVERPDGSNFTLKIRSTKLEDSAMYFCASSGQGAQDEQYFGPGTRLTVT.

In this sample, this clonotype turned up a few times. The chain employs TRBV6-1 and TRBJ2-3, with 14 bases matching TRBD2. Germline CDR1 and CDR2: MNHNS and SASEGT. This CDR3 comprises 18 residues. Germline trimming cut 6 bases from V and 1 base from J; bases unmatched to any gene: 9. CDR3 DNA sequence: TGTGCCAGCAGCAAAAGACTAGCGGGGGGGCTTGGCACAGATACGCAGTATTTT. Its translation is CASSKRLAGGLGTDTQYF.

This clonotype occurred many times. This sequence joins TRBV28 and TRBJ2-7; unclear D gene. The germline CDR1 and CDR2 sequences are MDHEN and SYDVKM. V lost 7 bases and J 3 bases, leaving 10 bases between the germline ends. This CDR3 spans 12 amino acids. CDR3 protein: CASKGGLYEQYF. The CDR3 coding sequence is TGTGCCAGCAAGGGCGGTCTCTACGAGCAGTACTTC.

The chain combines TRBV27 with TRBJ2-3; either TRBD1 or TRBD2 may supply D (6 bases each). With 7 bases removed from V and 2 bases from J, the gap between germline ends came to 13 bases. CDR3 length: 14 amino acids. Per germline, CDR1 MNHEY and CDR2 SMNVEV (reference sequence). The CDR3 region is CASTRGANTDTQYF. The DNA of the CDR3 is TGTGCCAGCACGAGGGGGGCCAACACAGATACGCAGTATTTT.

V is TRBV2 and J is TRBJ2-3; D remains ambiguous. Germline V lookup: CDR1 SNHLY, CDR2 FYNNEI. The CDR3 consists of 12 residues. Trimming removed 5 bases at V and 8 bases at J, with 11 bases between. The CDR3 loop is CASSYLDGTQYF. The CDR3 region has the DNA TGTGCCAGCAGTTACCTAGACGGTACGCAGTATTTT.

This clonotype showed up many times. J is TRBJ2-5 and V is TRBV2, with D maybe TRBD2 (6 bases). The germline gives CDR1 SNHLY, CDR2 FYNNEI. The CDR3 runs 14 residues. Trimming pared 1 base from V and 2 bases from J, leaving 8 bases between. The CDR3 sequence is CASSEVRGQETQYF. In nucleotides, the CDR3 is TGTGCCAGCAGTGAAGTTCGGGGGCAAGAGACCCAGTACTTC.

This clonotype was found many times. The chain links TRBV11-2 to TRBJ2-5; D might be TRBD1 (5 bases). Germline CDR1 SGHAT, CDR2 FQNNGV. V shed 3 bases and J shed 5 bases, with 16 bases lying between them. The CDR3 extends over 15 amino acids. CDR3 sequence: CASSFRWGYSETQYF. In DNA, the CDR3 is TGTGCCAGCAGCTTTCGGTGGGGCTATAGTGAGACCCAGTACTTC.

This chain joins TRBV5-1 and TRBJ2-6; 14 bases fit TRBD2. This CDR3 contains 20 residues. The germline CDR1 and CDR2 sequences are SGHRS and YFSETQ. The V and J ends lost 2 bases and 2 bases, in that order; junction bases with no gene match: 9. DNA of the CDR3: TGCGCCAGCAGCTTCAAAGGGACTAGCGGGAGTAGGACTGGGGCCAACGTCCTGACTTTC. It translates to CASSFKGTSGSRTGANVLTF.

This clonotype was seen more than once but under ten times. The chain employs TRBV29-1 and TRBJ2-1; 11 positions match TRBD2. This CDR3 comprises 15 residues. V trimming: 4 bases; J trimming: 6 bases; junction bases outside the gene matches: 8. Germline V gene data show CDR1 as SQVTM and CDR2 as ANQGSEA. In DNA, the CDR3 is TGCAGCGTTGCGGGACTAGCGGAGGAGGGCAATGAGCAGTTCTTC. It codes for CSVAGLAEEGNEQFF.

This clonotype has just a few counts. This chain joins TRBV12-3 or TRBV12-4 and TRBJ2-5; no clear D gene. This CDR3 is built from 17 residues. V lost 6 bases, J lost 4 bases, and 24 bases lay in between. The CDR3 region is CASSPPRIGSGRETQYF. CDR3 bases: TGTGCCAGCAGCCCCCCCCGCATCGGGTCCGGCCGAGAGACCCAGTACTTC.

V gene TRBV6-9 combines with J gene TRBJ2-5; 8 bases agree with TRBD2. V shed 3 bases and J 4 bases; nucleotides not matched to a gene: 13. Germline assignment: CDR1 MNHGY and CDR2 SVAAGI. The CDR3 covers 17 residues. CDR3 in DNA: TGTGCCAGCAGTTACGGTGATACGGGAGGGCAAAGAGAGACCCAGTACTTC. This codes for CASSYGDTGGQRETQYF.